The present TCR beta chain was sequenced within a study of tumor and adjacent non-tumor tissue in lung cancer. Whole-study context: Stage I to III disease affected roughly 10 men and 5 women aged roughly 30 to 80. Points from the study as a whole: Significantly higher TCR diversity was found in tumor than normal lung.

Comments on this clonotype: Its specificity is not known.

The V and J ends lost 11 bases and 4 bases, in that order; junction bases with no gene match: 17. This CDR3 region has 15 residues. CDR1 is MNHEY and CDR2 is SVGAGI in the germline V gene. No cell sorting was done before RNA was extracted from the tissue. The normal lung tissue was taken more than 3 cm from the tumor edge. TCRbeta libraries were built with three rounds of nested PCR, modified from ARM-PCR. TCRdb analysed the multiplex PCR reads with MiXCR anew, one entry per CDR3 protein. This table has 90,000 to 110,000 distinct CDR3 sequences, about 64% appearing once. The receptor's source is a man in his sixties with non-small cell lung cancer. Specimen: distant non-tumor lung tissue. The chain joins TRBV6-5 to TRBJ2-7, with TRBD2 matching 7 bases. CDR3 nucleotide sequence: TGTGCCGTCGGAAGGAGACTAGCAGGTCCTTACGAGCAGTACTTC. It translates to CAVGRRLAGPYEQYF.